This T cell receptor (beta chain) was obtained from a study of blood T cell repertoires in COVID-19. Study summary: COVID-19 samples from acute and convalescent phases originated in the United States, Italy and Spain.

Authors' analysis steps: Scientists estimated how many nucleated cells there were by amplifying reference gene primers. Sequenced by immunoSEQ multiplex PCR; TCRdb stores in-frame clones only, minus some. V and J calls and clone size are given by that table; D and trimming were obtained from the DNA. The table shows some 89,000 clones, with around 90% occurring only once. Sequenced sample: peripheral blood. The TCR originated in a man aged 45 to 65 with acute or convalescent COVID-19.

The CDR3 DNA is TGTGCCAGCAGAACAGGGGGCGTAGACAATGAGCAGTTCTTC. Its protein is CASRTGGVDNEQFF. The V call is TRBV6-5, the J call TRBJ2-1, with 9 bases fitting TRBD1. The CDR3 loop spans 14 amino acids. J lost 5 bases, V lost 6 bases, and 5 bases had no gene match. Germline V gene data show CDR1 as MNHEY and CDR2 as SVGAGI.